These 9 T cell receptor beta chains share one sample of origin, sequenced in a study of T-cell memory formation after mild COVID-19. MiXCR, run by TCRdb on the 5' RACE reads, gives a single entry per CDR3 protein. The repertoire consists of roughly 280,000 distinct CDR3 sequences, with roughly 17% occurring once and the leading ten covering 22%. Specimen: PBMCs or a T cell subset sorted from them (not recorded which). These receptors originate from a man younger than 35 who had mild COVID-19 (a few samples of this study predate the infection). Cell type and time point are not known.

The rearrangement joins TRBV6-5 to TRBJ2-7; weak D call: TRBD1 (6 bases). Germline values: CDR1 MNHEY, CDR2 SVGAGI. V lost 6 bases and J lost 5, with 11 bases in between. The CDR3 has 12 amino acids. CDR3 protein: CASSRDIHEQYF. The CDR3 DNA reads TGTGCCAGCAGCCGGGACATCCACGAGCAGTACTTC.

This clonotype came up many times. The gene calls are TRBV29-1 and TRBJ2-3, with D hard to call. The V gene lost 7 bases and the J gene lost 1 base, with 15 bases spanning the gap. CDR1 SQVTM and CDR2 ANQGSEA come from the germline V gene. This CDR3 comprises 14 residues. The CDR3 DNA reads TGCAGCGCCGGCCTGTCTAGGGGCACAGATACGCAGTATTTT. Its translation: CSAGLSRGTDTQYF.

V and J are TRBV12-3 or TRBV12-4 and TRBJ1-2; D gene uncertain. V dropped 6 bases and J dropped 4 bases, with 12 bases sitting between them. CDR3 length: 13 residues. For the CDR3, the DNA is TGTGCCAGCAGCGATCAGGCCCTCTATGGCTACACCTTC. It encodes CASSDQALYGYTF.

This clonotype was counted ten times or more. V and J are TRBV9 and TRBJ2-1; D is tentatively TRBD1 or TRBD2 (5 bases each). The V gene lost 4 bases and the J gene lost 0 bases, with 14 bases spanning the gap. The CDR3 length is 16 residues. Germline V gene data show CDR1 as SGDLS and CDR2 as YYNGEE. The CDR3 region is CASSPDGTNSYNEQFF. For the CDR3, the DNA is TGTGCCAGCAGCCCCGACGGGACCAACTCCTACAATGAGCAGTTCTTC.

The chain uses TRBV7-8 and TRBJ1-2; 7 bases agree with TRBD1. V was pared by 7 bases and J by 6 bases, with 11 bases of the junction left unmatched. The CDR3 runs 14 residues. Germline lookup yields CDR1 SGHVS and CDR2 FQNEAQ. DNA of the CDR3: TGTGCCAGCACCCCCGGGACAGCCGGTAATGGCTACACCTTC. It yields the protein CASTPGTAGNGYTF.

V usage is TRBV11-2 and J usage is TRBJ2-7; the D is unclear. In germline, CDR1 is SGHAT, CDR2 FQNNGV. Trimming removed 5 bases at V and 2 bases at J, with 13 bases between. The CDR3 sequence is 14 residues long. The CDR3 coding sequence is TGTGCCAGCAGCGCACTGGTTAACGCCTACGAGCAGTACGTC. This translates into CASSALVNAYEQYV.

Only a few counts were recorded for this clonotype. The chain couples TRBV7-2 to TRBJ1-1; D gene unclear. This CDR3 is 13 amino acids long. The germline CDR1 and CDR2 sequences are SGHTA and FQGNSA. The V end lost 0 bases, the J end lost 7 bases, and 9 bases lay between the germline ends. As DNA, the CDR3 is TGTGCCAGCAGCTTAGCGCGCTCAGATGAAGCTTTCTTT. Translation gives CASSLARSDEAFF.

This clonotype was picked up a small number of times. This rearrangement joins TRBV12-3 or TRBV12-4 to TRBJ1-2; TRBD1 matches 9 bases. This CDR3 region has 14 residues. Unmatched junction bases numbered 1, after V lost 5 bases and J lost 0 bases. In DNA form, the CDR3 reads TGTGCCAGCAGTACAGGGGGCTCTAACTATGGCTACACCTTC. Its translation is CASSTGGSNYGYTF.

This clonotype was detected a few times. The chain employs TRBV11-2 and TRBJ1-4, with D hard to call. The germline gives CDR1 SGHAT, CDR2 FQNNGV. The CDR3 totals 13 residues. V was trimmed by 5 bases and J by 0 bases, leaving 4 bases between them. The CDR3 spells CASSRTTNEKLFF. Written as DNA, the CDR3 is TGTGCCAGCAGCCGTACAACTAATGAAAAACTGTTTTTT. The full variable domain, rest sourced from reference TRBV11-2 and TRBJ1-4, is EAGVAQSPRYKIIEKRQSVAFWCNPISGHATLYWYQQILGQGPKLLIQFQNNGVVDDSQLPKDRFSAERLKGVDSTLKIQPAKLEDSAVYLCASSRTTNEKLFFGSGTQLSVL.